This TCR beta chain was identified during a study of blood T cell repertoires in COVID-19. About the research overall: Sites in the United States, Italy and Spain provided acute and convalescent COVID-19 samples. PBMCs, B-cell-depleted T cells, or T cells provided the cDNA or gDNA that made up the material.

Germline CDR1 and CDR2: LNHDA and SQIVND (reference sequence). Trimming shortened V by 6 bases and J by 4 bases, and 16 bases separated the two germline ends. There are 15 residues in the CDR3. Per the study methods: Estimation of nucleated cell counts relied on the amplification of reference gene primers. TCRdb's table, derived via immunoSEQ multiplex PCR, lists solely in-frame clones and lacks some. That table gives V, J and clone size, and the DNA gave D and trimming. The table has some 67,000 clones, 88% seen once. Sequenced material: peripheral blood. J is TRBJ1-3 and V is TRBV19; TRBD1 might be the D (6 bases). This clonotype was obtained from a woman aged 55-69 years with acute or convalescent COVID-19. CDR3 amino acids: CASRSDRSSGNTIYF. The CDR3, as DNA: TGTGCCAGTAGGAGCGACAGGTCATCCGGAAACACCATATATTTT.